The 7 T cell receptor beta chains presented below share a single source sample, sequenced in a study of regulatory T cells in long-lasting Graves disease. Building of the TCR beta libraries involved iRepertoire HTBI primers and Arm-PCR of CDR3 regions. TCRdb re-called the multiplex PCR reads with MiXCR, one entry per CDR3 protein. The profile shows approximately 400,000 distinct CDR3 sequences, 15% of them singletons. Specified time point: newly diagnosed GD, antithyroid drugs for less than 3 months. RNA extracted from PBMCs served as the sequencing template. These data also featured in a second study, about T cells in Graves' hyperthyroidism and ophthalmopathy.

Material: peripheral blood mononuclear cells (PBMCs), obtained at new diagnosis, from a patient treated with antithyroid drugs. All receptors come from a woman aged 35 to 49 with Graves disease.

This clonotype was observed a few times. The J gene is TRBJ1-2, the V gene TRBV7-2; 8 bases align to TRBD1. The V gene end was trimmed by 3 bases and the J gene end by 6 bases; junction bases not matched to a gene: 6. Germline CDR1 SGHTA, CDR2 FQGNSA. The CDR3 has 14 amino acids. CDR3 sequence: CASSFAGTGHGYTF. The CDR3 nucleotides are TGTGCCAGCAGCTTTGCGGGGACAGGACATGGCTACACCTTC.

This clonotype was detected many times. The CDR3 is CASSGAGQRNSPLHF. The CDR3 DNA is TGTGCCAGCAGTGGCGCCGGACAGAGAAATTCACCCCTCCACTTT. The chain employs TRBV6-1 and TRBJ1-6; the D gene is possibly TRBD1 (6 bases). Per the germline V gene, CDR1 is MNHNS and CDR2 is SASEGT. The V end was cut by 4 bases, the J end by 7 bases, with 14 bases between. The CDR3 has 15 amino acids.

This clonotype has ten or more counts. CDR3 DNA: TGTGCCAGCAGTTGGGGGTTTCCCAATCAGCCCCAGCATTTT. This codes for CASSWGFPNQPQHF. V is TRBV2 and J is TRBJ1-5; D may be TRBD1 (5 bases). CDR3 length: 14 amino acids. Germline V gives CDR1 SNHLY, CDR2 FYNNEI. Trimming pared 5 bases from V and 3 bases from J, leaving 11 bases between.

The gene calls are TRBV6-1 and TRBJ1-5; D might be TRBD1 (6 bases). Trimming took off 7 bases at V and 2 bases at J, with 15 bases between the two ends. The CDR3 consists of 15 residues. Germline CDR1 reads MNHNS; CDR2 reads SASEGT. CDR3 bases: TGTGCCAGCATCTTGGGGGGGCTTGGCAATCAGCCCCAGCATTTT. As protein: CASILGGLGNQPQHF.

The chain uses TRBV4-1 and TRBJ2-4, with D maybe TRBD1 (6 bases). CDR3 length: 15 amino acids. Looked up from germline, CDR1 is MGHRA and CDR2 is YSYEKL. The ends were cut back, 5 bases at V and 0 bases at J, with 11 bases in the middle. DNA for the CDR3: TGCGCCAGCAGCGCCCCGACAGGAGCCAAAAACATTCAGTACTTC. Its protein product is CASSAPTGAKNIQYF.

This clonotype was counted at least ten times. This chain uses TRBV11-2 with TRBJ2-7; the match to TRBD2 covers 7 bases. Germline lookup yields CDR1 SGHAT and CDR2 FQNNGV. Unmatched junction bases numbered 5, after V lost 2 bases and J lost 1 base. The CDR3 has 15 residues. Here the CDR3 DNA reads TGTGCCAGCAGCTTAAGTCTAGCGGTATCCTACGAGCAGTACTTC. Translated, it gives CASSLSLAVSYEQYF.

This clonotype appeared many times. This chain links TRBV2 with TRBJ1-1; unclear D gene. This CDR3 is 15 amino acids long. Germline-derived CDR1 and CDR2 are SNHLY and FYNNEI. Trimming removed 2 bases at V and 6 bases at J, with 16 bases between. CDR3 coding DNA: TGTGCCAGCAGTGAATCTAGGGCCTTGGGGTCTGAAGCTTTCTTT. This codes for CASSESRALGSEAFF.